These T cell receptor beta chains were read from a single sample in a study of control samples from healthy donors and cancer patients. Assay: immunoSEQ multiplex PCR; the TCRdb copy retains only in-frame clones and omits some. The table includes about 170,000 clones, approximately 90% detected once. Sequenced material: blood. The source is a man aged 25 to 40 in good health. The CDR3 runs from the conserved cysteine through the conserved F or W. Fields, in order: D gene, V gene, clone size, J gene, CDR3 protein, CDR3 DNA. The D gene is left open where the match is weak. A row's size may be missing; if present it is once, few, many or a size class.

D gene: .
V gene: TRBV4-2
clone size: .
J gene: TRBJ1-1
CDR3 protein: CASSPLSGANTEAFF
CDR3 DNA: TGTGCCAGCAGCCCTCTGTCGGGAGCGAACACTGAAGCTTTCTTT

D gene: .
V gene: TRBV27
clone size: .
J gene: TRBJ1-1
CDR3 protein: CASSYSRNTEAFF
CDR3 DNA: TGTGCCAGCAGTTATTCCCGGAACACTGAAGCTTTCTTT

D gene: .
V gene: TRBV4-3
clone size: .
J gene: TRBJ1-4
CDR3 protein: CASSQGPVGEKLFF
CDR3 DNA: TGCGCCAGCAGCCAAGGGCCAGTCGGTGAAAAACTGTTTTTT

D gene: .
V gene: TRBV12-3/TRBV12-4
clone size: once
J gene: TRBJ2-7
CDR3 protein: CASSFRRFYEQYF
CDR3 DNA: TGTGCCAGCAGTTTTCGTCGGTTCTACGAGCAGTACTTC

D gene: .
V gene: TRBV4-2
clone size: .
J gene: TRBJ2-1
CDR3 protein: CASSQWDLLFF
CDR3 DNA: TGTGCCAGCAGCCAATGGGACTTATTGTTCTTC

D gene: .
V gene: TRBV19
clone size: .
J gene: TRBJ2-3
CDR3 protein: CASRRTVTFTDTQYF
CDR3 DNA: TGTGCCAGTAGACGGACAGTGACCTTCACAGATACGCAGTATTTT

D gene: .
V gene: TRBV9
clone size: .
J gene: TRBJ1-2
CDR3 protein: CASSEDGPANYGYTF
CDR3 DNA: TGTGCCAGCAGCGAAGACGGCCCAGCTAACTATGGCTACACCTTC

D gene: .
V gene: TRBV18
clone size: .
J gene: TRBJ1-1
CDR3 protein: CASSPPNGDTEAFF
CDR3 DNA: TGTGCCAGCTCACCACCGAACGGGGACACTGAAGCTTTCTTT

D gene: .
V gene: TRBV29-1
clone size: .
J gene: TRBJ1-3
CDR3 protein: CSFDIGNTIYF
CDR3 DNA: TGCAGCTTTGATATTGGAAACACCATATATTTT

D gene: .
V gene: TRBV29-1
clone size: .
J gene: TRBJ1-2
CDR3 protein: CSTIMGWRYTF
CDR3 DNA: TGCAGCACAATCATGGGCTGGCGCTACACCTTC

D gene: .
V gene: TRBV9
clone size: .
J gene: TRBJ1-1
CDR3 protein: CASSPLEGTEAFF
CDR3 DNA: TGTGCCAGCAGCCCTCTGGAGGGAACTGAAGCTTTCTTT

D gene: .
V gene: TRBV14
clone size: .
J gene: TRBJ1-1
CDR3 protein: CASSQDRVPNTEAFF
CDR3 DNA: TGTGCCAGCAGCCAAGATCGAGTACCGAACACTGAAGCTTTCTTT

D gene: .
V gene: TRBV25-1
clone size: .
J gene: TRBJ1-6
CDR3 protein: CASRVRDGNSPLHF
CDR3 DNA: TGTGCCAGTCGAGTCCGGGACGGTAATTCACCCCTCCACTTT

D gene: .
V gene: TRBV28
clone size: .
J gene: TRBJ2-7
CDR3 protein: CASSSNYEQYF
CDR3 DNA: TGTGCCAGCAGTTCTAACTACGAGCAGTACTTC

D gene: TRBD2
V gene: TRBV3-1/TRBV3-2
clone size: once
J gene: TRBJ2-1
CDR3 protein: CASSVAGYEQFF
CDR3 DNA: TGTGCCAGCTCGGTAGCGGGATATGAGCAGTTCTTC

D gene: TRBD2
V gene: TRBV19
clone size: .
J gene: TRBJ2-7
CDR3 protein: CASSIAPPGLAGEQYF
CDR3 DNA: TGTGCCAGTAGTATCGCCCCCCCCGGACTAGCGGGCGAGCAGTACTTC

D gene: TRBD1
V gene: TRBV28
clone size: .
J gene: TRBJ2-1
CDR3 protein: CASSSTGVEQFF
CDR3 DNA: TGTGCCAGCAGTTCAACAGGGGTTGAGCAGTTCTTC

D gene: TRBD1
V gene: TRBV5-1
clone size: .
J gene: TRBJ1-1
CDR3 protein: CASSSGQGQGVTEAFF
CDR3 DNA: TGCGCCAGCAGCTCGGGACAGGGCCAGGGAGTGACTGAAGCTTTCTTT

D gene: TRBD1
V gene: TRBV15
clone size: .
J gene: TRBJ2-5
CDR3 protein: CATSSGTGGRETQYF
CDR3 DNA: TGTGCCACCAGCAGTGGGACAGGGGGTCGAGAGACCCAGTACTTC

D gene: .
V gene: TRBV29-1
clone size: .
J gene: TRBJ1-2
CDR3 protein: CSVILTATNYGYTF
CDR3 DNA: TGCAGCGTTATATTGACAGCTACTAACTATGGCTACACCTTC

D gene: .
V gene: TRBV15
clone size: .
J gene: TRBJ2-3
CDR3 protein: CATSRDQWERLF
CDR3 DNA: TGTGCCACCAGCAGAGATCAGTGGGAGCGGCTGTTT

D gene: .
V gene: TRBV28
clone size: .
J gene: TRBJ2-1
CDR3 protein: CASSPRRGDSRVNEQFF
CDR3 DNA: TGTGCCAGCAGCCCGCGGCGGGGGGACAGTCGAGTCAATGAGCAGTTCTTC

D gene: .
V gene: TRBV18
clone size: once
J gene: TRBJ1-1
CDR3 protein: CASSPGGYDTEAFF
CDR3 DNA: TGTGCCAGCTCACCGGGAGGGTACGACACTGAAGCTTTCTTT

D gene: TRBD1
V gene: TRBV19
clone size: .
J gene: TRBJ1-4
CDR3 protein: CASSITPDRGGFNEKLFF
CDR3 DNA: TGTGCCAGTAGTATAACCCCTGACAGGGGGGGTTTTAATGAAAAACTGTTTTTT

D gene: .
V gene: TRBV5-8
clone size: .
J gene: TRBJ1-1
CDR3 protein: CASSTDLNTEAFF
CDR3 DNA: TGTGCCAGCAGCACAGACTTGAACACTGAAGCTTTCTTT

D gene: .
V gene: TRBV4-3
clone size: .
J gene: TRBJ1-4
CDR3 protein: CASSQEYGNEKLFF
CDR3 DNA: TGCGCCAGCAGCCAAGAATACGGGAATGAAAAACTGTTTTTT

D gene: TRBD1
V gene: TRBV7-4
clone size: once
J gene: TRBJ1-4
CDR3 protein: CASSSSAVRGEFNEKLFF
CDR3 DNA: TGTGCCAGCAGCTCGTCCGCGGTCAGGGGGGAATTTAATGAAAAACTGTTTTTT

D gene: TRBD2
V gene: TRBV5-4
clone size: .
J gene: TRBJ2-3
CDR3 protein: CASSLRGGGRTDTQYF
CDR3 DNA: TGTGCCAGCAGTTTGCGGGGCGGGGGGAGGACAGATACGCAGTATTTT

D gene: .
V gene: TRBV12-3/TRBV12-4
clone size: .
J gene: TRBJ1-3
CDR3 protein: CASSSRTTIYF
CDR3 DNA: TGTGCCAGCAGTTCGCGGACAACCATATATTTT

D gene: TRBD1
V gene: TRBV6-5
clone size: once
J gene: TRBJ1-2
CDR3 protein: CASSYSRDRYGYTF
CDR3 DNA: TGTGCCAGCAGTTACTCGAGGGACAGATATGGCTACACCTTC

D gene: .
V gene: TRBV27
clone size: .
J gene: TRBJ1-1
CDR3 protein: CASSLTEGSTEAFF
CDR3 DNA: TGTGCCAGCAGTCTAACAGAGGGTAGCACTGAAGCTTTCTTT

D gene: .
V gene: TRBV5-6
clone size: .
J gene: TRBJ1-1
CDR3 protein: CASSIGHHTEAFF
CDR3 DNA: TGTGCCAGCAGCATCGGACACCACACTGAAGCTTTCTTT

D gene: .
V gene: TRBV11-2
clone size: .
J gene: TRBJ2-1
CDR3 protein: CASTFAGPWQFF
CDR3 DNA: TGTGCCAGCACTTTCGCCGGACCCTGGCAGTTCTTC

D gene: TRBD1
V gene: TRBV27
clone size: once
J gene: TRBJ1-6
CDR3 protein: CASRTGQDNSPLHF
CDR3 DNA: TGTGCCAGCAGGACAGGGCAGGATAATTCACCCCTCCACTTT

D gene: .
V gene: TRBV6-2/TRBV6-3
clone size: few
J gene: TRBJ1-6
CDR3 protein: CASSYSTAGSSYNSPLHF
CDR3 DNA: TGTGCCAGCAGTTACTCGACCGCCGGGAGCTCCTATAATTCACCCCTCCACTTT

D gene: .
V gene: TRBV29-1
clone size: .
J gene: TRBJ1-6
CDR3 protein: CSVGDGANSPLHF
CDR3 DNA: TGCAGCGTTGGGGACGGGGCCAATTCACCCCTCCACTTT

D gene: .
V gene: TRBV5-5
clone size: .
J gene: TRBJ2-7
CDR3 protein: CASSLTFSSYEQYF
CDR3 DNA: TGTGCCAGCAGCTTGACCTTCAGCTCCTACGAGCAGTACTTC

D gene: TRBD1
V gene: TRBV5-1
clone size: .
J gene: TRBJ1-5
CDR3 protein: CASSPGQGYQPQHF
CDR3 DNA: TGCGCCAGCAGCCCGGGACAGGGTTATCAGCCCCAGCATTTT

D gene: TRBD1
V gene: TRBV6-5
clone size: .
J gene: TRBJ1-5
CDR3 protein: CASSRDSYSNQPQHF
CDR3 DNA: TGTGCCAGCAGTAGGGACAGCTATAGCAATCAGCCCCAGCATTTT

D gene: .
V gene: TRBV27
clone size: .
J gene: TRBJ1-1
CDR3 protein: CASSAYSNTEAFF
CDR3 DNA: TGTGCCAGCAGTGCCTACAGCAACACTGAAGCTTTCTTT

D gene: TRBD1
V gene: TRBV6-5
clone size: .
J gene: TRBJ1-3
CDR3 protein: CASSYSGGAGNTIYF
CDR3 DNA: TGTGCCAGCAGTTACTCAGGGGGCGCTGGAAACACCATATATTTT

D gene: .
V gene: TRBV3-1/TRBV3-2
clone size: .
J gene: TRBJ2-1
CDR3 protein: CASSPQGPGSYNEQFF
CDR3 DNA: TGTGCCAGCAGCCCCCAAGGGCCGGGCTCCTACAATGAGCAGTTCTTC

D gene: .
V gene: TRBV19
clone size: .
J gene: TRBJ1-4
CDR3 protein: CASSTLTAANEKLFF
CDR3 DNA: TGTGCCAGTAGTACCTTGACGGCAGCTAATGAAAAACTGTTTTTT

D gene: TRBD1
V gene: TRBV19
clone size: once
J gene: TRBJ1-6
CDR3 protein: CASRDQDRDQEPLHF
CDR3 DNA: TGTGCCAGTAGAGATCAGGACAGGGATCAAGAACCCCTCCACTTT

D gene: TRBD1
V gene: TRBV28
clone size: .
J gene: TRBJ1-2
CDR3 protein: CASSSGQAYGYTF
CDR3 DNA: TGTGCCAGCAGTTCCGGACAGGCCTATGGCTACACCTTC

D gene: .
V gene: TRBV19
clone size: .
J gene: TRBJ1-5
CDR3 protein: CASSSGGSLRPQHF
CDR3 DNA: TGTGCCAGTAGTTCCGGGGGATCCCTGAGGCCCCAGCATTTT

D gene: .
V gene: TRBV2
clone size: .
J gene: TRBJ1-5
CDR3 protein: CASRGGETNQPQHF
CDR3 DNA: TGTGCCAGCCGCGGGGGGGAGACCAATCAGCCCCAGCATTTT

D gene: .
V gene: TRBV21-1
clone size: .
J gene: TRBJ1-5
CDR3 protein: CASSTRDSGTSGNQPQHF
CDR3 DNA: TGTGCCAGCAGCACCCGGGACAGTGGGACTTCGGGCAATCAGCCCCAGCATTTT

D gene: .
V gene: TRBV18
clone size: .
J gene: TRBJ2-7
CDR3 protein: CASSRTRDMSYEQYF
CDR3 DNA: TGTGCCAGCTCTCGCACCCGAGACATGTCCTACGAGCAGTACTTC

D gene: TRBD1
V gene: TRBV5-6
clone size: once
J gene: TRBJ2-6
CDR3 protein: CASEIGQAISGANVLTF
CDR3 DNA: TGTGCCAGCGAGATAGGACAGGCGATCTCTGGGGCCAACGTCCTGACTTTC

D gene: .
V gene: TRBV6-5
clone size: .
J gene: TRBJ2-7
CDR3 protein: CASSYSIGLVGSEQYF
CDR3 DNA: TGTGCCAGCAGTTACTCGATCGGACTGGTTGGCTCCGAGCAGTACTTC

D gene: TRBD2
V gene: TRBV4-1
clone size: .
J gene: TRBJ2-7
CDR3 protein: CASSQAPSGPYEQYF
CDR3 DNA: TGCGCCAGCAGCCAAGCCCCTAGCGGACCCTACGAGCAGTACTTC